The clone carrying this T cell receptor beta chain appeared a few times. This specimen belongs to a study of cytomegalovirus exposure and HLA in healthy donors. The wider study: Prior work identified some 120 million unique TCR beta sequences in around 170 million T cells.

Both 60 Vbeta primers and 13 Jbeta primers went into the PCR. The method was immunoSEQ multiplex PCR; TCRdb's version includes in-frame clones alone and lacks a portion of them. The repertoire holds fewer than 130,000 clones, with roughly 71% as singletons. The J segment lost 5 bases and the V segment lost 2 bases, leaving 11 bases of the junction unmatched. The CDR3 has 17 residues. Germline-derived CDR1 and CDR2 are SNHLY and FYNNEI. The sequenced sample was PBMCs. The rearrangement joins TRBV2 to TRBJ2-7; TRBD2 matches 11 bases. This receptor was obtained from a man aged 40-49 years in good health and CMV-seropositive. The CDR3 DNA follows: TGTGCCAGCAGTGAAAGACTAGCGGGACCTCAGGGGAACGAGCAGTACTTC. It encodes CASSERLAGPQGNEQYF.